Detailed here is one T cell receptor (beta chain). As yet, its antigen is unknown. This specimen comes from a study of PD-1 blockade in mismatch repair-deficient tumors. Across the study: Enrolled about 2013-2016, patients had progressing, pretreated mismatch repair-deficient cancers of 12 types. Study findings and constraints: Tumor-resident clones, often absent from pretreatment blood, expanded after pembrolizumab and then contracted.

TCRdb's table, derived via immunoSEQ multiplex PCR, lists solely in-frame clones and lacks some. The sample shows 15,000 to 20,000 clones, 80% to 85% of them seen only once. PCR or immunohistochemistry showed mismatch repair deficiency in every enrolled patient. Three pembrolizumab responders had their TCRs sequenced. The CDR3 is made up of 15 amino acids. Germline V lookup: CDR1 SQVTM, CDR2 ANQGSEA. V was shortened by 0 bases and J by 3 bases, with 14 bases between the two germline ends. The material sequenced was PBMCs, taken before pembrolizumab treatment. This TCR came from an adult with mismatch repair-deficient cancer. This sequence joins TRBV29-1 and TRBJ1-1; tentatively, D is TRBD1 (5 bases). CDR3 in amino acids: CSVEDNGALDTEAFF. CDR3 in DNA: TGCAGCGTTGAAGATAACGGGGCTCTGGACACTGAAGCTTTCTTT.